These 27 T cell receptor beta chains were all obtained from the same sample, sequenced in a study of cytomegalovirus exposure and HLA in healthy donors. Use of 60 Vbeta and 13 Jbeta primers characterized the PCR. Here immunoSEQ multiplex PCR was the method, and the copy in TCRdb shows in-frame clones only, minus some. This table holds more than 75,000 clones, 75% to 85% found once. The material sequenced was PBMCs. The receptors were gathered from a middle-aged woman in good health and CMV-seronegative.

J is TRBJ2-5 and V is TRBV9, with D possibly TRBD2 on 6 matching bases. Deletions cut 6 bases from V and 5 bases from J, with 17 bases between. Germline V lookup: CDR1 SGDLS, CDR2 YYNGEE. This CDR3 has 14 amino acids. CDR3 DNA sequence: TGTGCCAGCACCAGGACTACCCTCTCGGAGACCCAGTACTTC. Protein: CASTRTTLSETQYF.

The V gene is TRBV6-1, the J gene TRBJ1-3, with D possibly TRBD1 on 5 matching bases. V was shortened by 3 bases and J by 7 bases, with 19 bases between the two germline ends. Germline loops: CDR1 MNHNS, CDR2 SASEGT. CDR3 length equals 16 residues. The chain's CDR3 is CASSDIVAARGNTIYF. CDR3 in DNA: TGTGCCAGCAGTGACATTGTGGCGGCGCGGGGGAACACCATATATTTT.

The J gene is TRBJ1-5, the V gene TRBV6-1; possible D gene TRBD1, 6 bases. The CDR3 runs to 15 residues. Looked up from germline, CDR1 is MNHNS and CDR2 is SASEGT. V was shortened by 5 bases and J by 6 bases, with 17 bases between the two germline ends. CDR3 region: CASSWGTGFGQPQHF. DNA of the CDR3: TGTGCCAGCAGTTGGGGTACAGGGTTCGGTCAGCCCCAGCATTTT.

The chain carries TRBV19 and TRBJ1-6, with TRBD1 matching over 9 bases. This CDR3 is 18 amino acids long. CDR1 is LNHDA and CDR2 is SQIVND in the germline V gene (reference sequence). Losses at the gene ends were 5 bases for V and 0 bases for J; bases not matched to a gene: 8. CDR3 in amino acids: CASSVTGTGSSYNSPLHF. CDR3 nucleotide sequence: TGTGCCAGTAGTGTGACCGGGACAGGGAGCTCCTATAATTCACCCCTCCACTTT. Filled out from reference TRBV19 and TRBJ1-6, the complete variable domain reads DGGITQSPKYLFRKEGQNVTLSCEQNLNHDAMYWYRQDPGQGLRLIYYSQIVNDFQKGDIAEGYSVSREKKESFPLTVTSAQKNPTAFYLCASSVTGTGSSYNSPLHFGNGTRLTVT.

The rearrangement links TRBV7-8 to TRBJ2-2; 13 nucleotides line up with TRBD2. In germline, CDR1 is SGHVS, CDR2 FQNEAQ. V was clipped by 5 bases and J by 7 bases; unmatched bases: 7. The CDR3 consists of 16 residues. The CDR3 loop reads CASSPLAGGLGGELFF. The DNA of the CDR3 is TGTGCCAGCAGCCCACTAGCGGGGGGGCTTGGCGGGGAGCTGTTTTTT. The full variable domain, completed using reference TRBV7-8 and TRBJ2-2, is GAGVSQSPRYKVAKRGQDVALRCDPISGHVSLFWYQQALGQGPEFLTYFQNEAQLDKSGLPSDRFFAERPEGSVSTLKIQRTQQEDSAVYLCASSPLAGGLGGELFFGEGSRLTVL.

The chain is built from TRBV25-1 and TRBJ1-2, with TRBD1 matching 8 bases. This CDR3 has 14 amino acids. Germline V CDR1 and CDR2: MGHDK, SYGVNS. V dropped 2 bases and J dropped 8; count of bases not matched to a gene: 7. This CDR3 is CASSEGGRGRGYTF. The DNA of the CDR3 is TGTGCCAGCAGTGAAGGGGGCAGGGGGCGAGGCTACACCTTC.

The chain has TRBV29-1 and TRBJ1-2, with a possible D match to TRBD1 (5 bases). V was cut by 3 bases and J by 6 bases, with 11 bases left in between. The CDR3 totals 12 residues. Germline assignment: CDR1 SQVTM and CDR2 ANQGSEA. CDR3 region: CSVEGPGDGYTF. In DNA form, the CDR3 reads TGCAGCGTTGAGGGGCCTGGAGATGGCTACACCTTC.

The chain combines TRBV6-5 with TRBJ1-1; a weak D match, TRBD1 (5 bases). Germline CDR1 reads MNHEY; CDR2 reads SVGAGI. CDR3 size: 14 residues. Trimming took off 2 bases at V and 5 bases at J, with 12 bases between the two ends. CDR3 sequence: CASSYTPGGTEAFF. The CDR3 DNA sequence: TGTGCCAGCAGTTACACACCGGGGGGTACTGAAGCTTTCTTT.

The chain combines TRBV7-2 with TRBJ2-2; TRBD1 matches 8 bases. CDR1 and CDR2 (germline): SGHTA, FQGNSA. CDR3 size: 16 residues. The V segment lost 3 bases and the J segment 4 bases; nucleotides outside the gene matches: 7. The CDR3 region is CASSLPGGAGTGELFF. The CDR3 coding sequence is TGTGCCAGCAGCTTGCCAGGGGGCGCGGGCACCGGGGAGCTGTTTTTT.

The rearrangement joins TRBV5-4 to TRBJ2-7; D is uncertain. The CDR3 has 13 amino acids. V gave up 2 bases and J gave up 2 bases, with 8 bases separating them. Germline-derived CDR1 and CDR2 are SGHNT and YYREEE (reference sequence). CDR3 bases: TGTGCCAGCAGCTTACCAGATACCTACGAGCAGTACTTC. Translation: CASSLPDTYEQYF.

Concerning this clone: The junction shows a germline mismatch at one end, possibly a read error. CDR3 sequence: CASSPPEAGSLLRYGYPF. The DNA for the CDR3 is TGTGCCAGCTCACCACCGGAGGCAGGATCCCTCCTACGCTATGGCTACCCCTTC. The genes are TRBV18 and TRBJ1-2; D gene uncertain. This CDR3 contains 18 residues. Germline V gene sequence: CDR1 KGHSH, CDR2 LQKENI.

V gene TRBV5-1 combines with J gene TRBJ1-1; tentatively, D is TRBD1 (5 bases). V gave up 3 bases and J gave up 5 bases, with 11 bases separating them. The CDR3 sequence is 13 residues long. Looked up from germline, CDR1 is SGHRS and CDR2 is YFSETQ. In DNA, the CDR3 is TGCGCCAGCAGCTCTCAGGGTCGTACTGAAGCTTTCTTT. Residues: CASSSQGRTEAFF.

V usage is TRBV18 and J usage is TRBJ1-6, with 10 bases matching TRBD1. The CDR3 covers 14 residues. Germline CDR1 KGHSH, CDR2 LQKENI. The ends lost 4 bases at V and 8 bases at J; junction bases unmatched: 2. The CDR3 DNA is TGTGCCAGCTCACAGGGGACAGGGGATTCACCCCTCCACTTT. It codes for CASSQGTGDSPLHF.

The chain carries TRBV4-1 and TRBJ2-5, with 8 bases fitting TRBD2. CDR1 and CDR2 (germline): MGHRA, YSYEKL. The V gene end was trimmed by 3 bases and the J gene end by 10 bases; junction bases not matched to a gene: 7. This CDR3 region has 13 residues. The CDR3 sequence is CASSQTGLGGQYF. The CDR3 coding sequence is TGCGCCAGCAGCCAGACGGGACTAGGGGGCCAGTACTTC.

The chain joins TRBV6-5 to TRBJ1-2; a weak D match, TRBD1 (6 bases). CDR1 and CDR2 from the germline V gene are MNHEY and SVGAGI. The CDR3 has 13 amino acids. Trimming pared 5 bases from V and 4 bases from J, leaving 11 bases between. The DNA of the CDR3 is TGTGCCAGCAGTGCGGGGGGCCCCTATGGCTACACCTTC. Its translation is CASSAGGPYGYTF.

The genes are TRBV5-1 and TRBJ2-5, with TRBD2 matching 9 bases. V lost 2 bases to trimming and J lost 2 bases; unmatched junction nucleotides: 7. Per germline, CDR1 SGHRS and CDR2 YFSETQ. This CDR3 contains 16 residues. The CDR3 coding sequence is TGCGCCAGCAGCTTCGGAGCGGGGGGTCGACAAGAGACCCAGTACTTC. Translation: CASSFGAGGRQETQYF.

V usage is TRBV27 and J usage is TRBJ1-6; D perhaps matches TRBD1 (5 bases). V was clipped by 2 bases and J by 0 bases, with 11 bases between them. Germline V lookup: CDR1 MNHEY, CDR2 SMNVEV (reference sequence). There are 17 residues in the CDR3. CDR3 nucleotides: TGTGCCAGCAGTTTAGGGGCGGAGAGCTCCTATAATTCACCCCTCCACTTT. Translated: CASSLGAESSYNSPLHF.

J is TRBJ1-5 and V is TRBV6-1; 8 nucleotides line up with TRBD1. The V gene's germline CDR1 is MNHNS and CDR2 SASEGT. The CDR3 extends over 15 amino acids. The J segment lost 2 bases and the V segment lost 7 bases, leaving 7 bases of the junction unmatched. The CDR3: CASIMQGARNQPQHF. The CDR3 DNA is TGTGCCAGCATCATGCAGGGGGCGCGCAATCAGCCCCAGCATTTT.

The chain is built from TRBV4-1 and TRBJ1-1; D remains unclear. The V end was cut by 1 base, the J end by 3 bases, with 12 bases between. Germline V gene lookup returns CDR1 MGHRA and CDR2 YSYEKL. CDR3 length equals 15 residues. The CDR3 protein is CASSQGNKGDTEAFF. CDR3 nucleotides: TGCGCCAGCAGCCAAGGAAACAAGGGAGACACTGAAGCTTTCTTT.

The chain couples TRBV7-9 to TRBJ1-4, with 7 positions matching TRBD1. CDR3 length: 14 residues. Germline assignment: CDR1 SEHNR and CDR2 FQNEAQ (reference sequence). J lost 6 bases, V lost 1 base, and 2 bases had no gene match. CDR3 residues: CASSLEGADEKLFF. CDR3 DNA sequence: TGTGCCAGCAGCTTAGAGGGGGCCGATGAAAAACTGTTTTTT.

The rearrangement uses TRBV6-4 and TRBJ2-3, with 7 bases identical to TRBD1. Germline CDR1 MRHNA, CDR2 SNTAGT. The CDR3 sequence is 16 residues long. The junction had 6 bases not matched to a gene; V was cut back by 0 bases and J by 3 bases. DNA for the CDR3: TGTGCCAGCAGTGACTCGACAGGGAGCCCTACAGATACGCAGTATTTT. Protein: CASSDSTGSPTDTQYF.

The gene calls are TRBV4-1 and TRBJ2-1; 9 bases are shared with TRBD2. Losses at the gene ends were 7 bases for V and 3 bases for J; bases not matched to a gene: 7. This CDR3 contains 15 residues. The V gene's germline CDR1 is MGHRA and CDR2 YSYEKL. In DNA, the CDR3 is TGCGCCAGCACGTCCGTAGCGGGGGACTACAATGAGCAGTTCTTC. Its translation: CASTSVAGDYNEQFF.

The chain couples TRBV7-8 to TRBJ1-5, with D maybe TRBD1 (6 bases). CDR3 length: 19 residues. The germline V and J ends were trimmed by 6 bases and 0 bases, with 24 bases remaining between them. Germline CDR1 is SGHVS and CDR2 is FQNEAQ. CDR3 sequence (DNA): TGTGCCAGCAGTTATGACCGGGACAAGGGATTCCTTAGCAATCAGCCCCAGCATTTT. The encoded protein is CASSYDRDKGFLSNQPQHF. The variable domain in full, with the rest retrieved from reference TRBV7-8 and TRBJ1-5, is GAGVSQSPRYKVAKRGQDVALRCDPISGHVSLFWYQQALGQGPEFLTYFQNEAQLDKSGLPSDRFFAERPEGSVSTLKIQRTQQEDSAVYLCASSYDRDKGFLSNQPQHFGDGTRLSIL.

The chain employs TRBV18 and TRBJ1-1; D remains unclear. V was pared by 6 bases and J by 1 base, with 9 bases between. The CDR3 extends over 13 amino acids. The germline gives CDR1 KGHSH, CDR2 LQKENI. The CDR3 region is CASSRKENTEAFF. CDR3 in DNA: TGTGCCAGCTCGCGAAAAGAGAACACTGAAGCTTTCTTT.

This clone was picked up a small number of times. The chain combines TRBV7-2 with TRBJ1-1; D gene uncertain. This CDR3 comprises 13 residues. V dropped 6 bases and J dropped 1 base, with 9 bases sitting between them. The germline CDR1 and CDR2 sequences are SGHTA and FQGNSA. The CDR3 coding sequence is TGTGCCAGCAGTCTCCAGGAGAACACTGAAGCTTTCTTT. Translation gives CASSLQENTEAFF.

The chain carries TRBV6-6 and TRBJ2-1; D unresolved. The CDR3 is 12 residues long. In germline, CDR1 is MNHNY, CDR2 SVGAGI (reference sequence). Trimming removed 2 bases from V and 5 bases from J, with 4 bases in between. This chain's CDR3 is CASSYQDNEQFF. CDR3 nucleotide sequence: TGTGCCAGCAGTTACCAGGACAATGAGCAGTTCTTC.

The chain has TRBV5-1 and TRBJ2-2; TRBD1 matches 10 bases. Germline CDR1 is SGHRS and CDR2 is YFSETQ. The CDR3 runs 15 residues. J gave up 7 bases and V 3 bases, and 6 bases lay outside the gene matches. The CDR3 DNA follows: TGCGCCAGCAGCTCCCGGGACAGGGGTATCGGGGAGCTGTTTTTT. As protein: CASSSRDRGIGELFF.